This TCR beta chain was captured in a study of T-cell reconstitution after alpha-beta-depleted transplantation in children. Study findings and constraints: Alpha-beta T cells about two months after transplant reportedly derived from several hundred expanded graft clones.

Construction of the TCRbeta library involved unique molecular identifiers. TCRdb fed the PCR reads into MiXCR, producing one record per CDR3 protein. The sample holds about 460,000 distinct CDR3 sequences; 8% to 11% are singletons and the top ten take about 2%. From germline, CDR1 is MNHNY and CDR2 SVGAGI (reference sequence). The CDR3 extends over 13 amino acids. Trimming removed 2 bases at V and 3 bases at J, with 5 bases between. Worth noting for this clonotype: Antigen unknown.

Material: PBMCs, obtained before TCRalphabeta/CD19-depleted stem cell transplant. The chain carries TRBV6-6 and TRBJ1-5; no definite D call. The clonotype was recovered from a child aged 2 to 15 with inherited bone marrow failure, due to receive a stem cell transplant. The chain's CDR3 is CASSYRDNQPQHF. The CDR3 region has the DNA TGTGCCAGCAGTTACCGAGACAATCAGCCCCAGCATTTT.